These T cell receptor beta chains were read from a single sample in a study of CD8+ T cells in alopecia areata. Libraries were prepared by immunoSEQ multiplex PCR; TCRdb keeps only in-frame clonotypes and omits some of them. Among tens of thousands of clones listed, 29% were seen once. Specimen: CD8+ T cells sorted from blood, collected at week 4, from a patient treated with tofacitinib. Every receptor here comes from a human donor with alopecia areata. CDR3s include the opening cysteine and the closing phenylalanine or tryptophan. The D gene is left open where the match is weak. The listing skips clone size in some rows; elsewhere it reads once, few, many or a size class.

>TRBV28|few|NA|TRBJ2-1
CASSDLAVLYNEQFF
TGTGCCAGCAGTGACTTAGCGGTTCTCTACAATGAGCAGTTCTTC
>TRBV15|NA|NA|TRBJ2-5
CATSSRDGQETQYF
TGTGCCACCAGCAGCCGGGACGGCCAAGAGACCCAGTACTTC
>TRBV14|NA|NA|TRBJ1-5
CASSLPGQPQHF
TGTGCCAGCAGCCTCCCGGGGCAGCCCCAGCATTTT
>TRBV29-1|NA|NA|TRBJ2-5
CSVAGRGRETQYF
TGCAGCGTTGCCGGGAGGGGGCGTGAGACCCAGTACTTC
>TRBV30|NA|NA|TRBJ1-3
CAGSDGGNTIYF
TGTGCCGGATCGGACGGAGGAAACACCATATATTTT
>TRBV29-1|NA|NA|TRBJ2-1
CSVDYEQFF
TGCAGCGTTGACTATGAGCAGTTCTTC
>TRBV29-1|NA|NA|TRBJ2-4
CSVADDYIQYF
TGCAGCGTTGCCGACGATTACATTCAGTACTTC
>TRBV28|NA|NA|TRBJ1-2
CASGKWGDGYNYGYTF
TGTGCCAGCGGTAAATGGGGGGACGGCTATAACTATGGCTACACCTTC
>TRBV9|NA|NA|TRBJ2-7
CASSPSGGSYEQYF
TGTGCCAGCAGCCCGAGTGGCGGCTCCTACGAGCAGTACTTC
>TRBV25-1|few|TRBD1|TRBJ1-5
CASSVGGQGSQPQHF
TGTGCCAGCAGTGTCGGAGGACAGGGGAGTCAGCCCCAGCATTTT
>TRBV29-1|few|NA|TRBJ2-7
CSALSPYEQYF
TGCAGCGCTCTGTCTCCGTACGAGCAGTACTTC
>TRBV29-1|NA|NA|TRBJ2-7
CSVATGVFSGEQYF
TGCAGCGTTGCGACTGGCGTTTTCTCGGGGGAGCAGTACTTC
>TRBV9|few|NA|TRBJ2-5
CASSAIRDQTQYF
TGTGCCAGCAGCGCTATCCGGGACCAGACCCAGTACTTC
>TRBV2|NA|TRBD1|TRBJ2-3
CASSRDRVLTDTQYF
TGTGCCAGCAGTAGGGACAGGGTCTTGACAGATACGCAGTATTTT
>TRBV18|few|NA|TRBJ2-5
CASSPFGADQETQYF
TGTGCCAGCTCACCCTTCGGGGCAGATCAAGAGACCCAGTACTTC
>TRBV29-1|NA|NA|TRBJ2-4
CSVDLVWGQGRGDIQYF
TGCAGCGTTGATCTGGTTTGGGGCCAGGGCCGCGGCGACATTCAGTACTTC
>TRBV5-6|few|TRBD2|TRBJ2-2
CASSQVGLAGVGELFF
TGTGCCAGCAGCCAGGTCGGACTAGCGGGAGTCGGGGAGCTGTTTTTT
>TRBV30|NA|TRBD2|TRBJ2-1
CAWSEVAGAHNEQFF
TGTGCCTGGAGTGAGGTAGCGGGAGCCCACAATGAGCAGTTCTTC
>TRBV5-1|few|NA|TRBJ2-7
CASSTSESSYEQYF
TGCGCCAGCAGCACATCCGAAAGCTCCTACGAGCAGTACTTC
>TRBV29-1|NA|NA|TRBJ2-1
CSVCLLRDYNEQFF
TGCAGCGTTTGTTTATTGCGGGATTACAATGAGCAGTTCTTC
>TRBV13|NA|TRBD1|TRBJ1-2
CASSLEQGAVSYGYTF
TGTGCCAGCAGCTTAGAACAGGGGGCAGTGAGCTATGGCTACACCTTC
>TRBV29-1|NA|TRBD2|TRBJ2-7
CSVAGGPLAEQYF
TGCAGCGTAGCGGGAGGGCCACTCGCCGAGCAGTACTTC
>TRBV29-1|NA|NA|TRBJ2-7
CSALGAPYYEQYF
TGCAGCGCCCTCGGGGCCCCTTACTACGAGCAGTACTTC
>TRBV29-1|few|NA|TRBJ2-7
CSVLAGHLYEQYF
TGCAGCGTCCTCGCCGGACACCTCTACGAGCAGTACTTC
>TRBV9|NA|NA|TRBJ2-1
CASSPLRNEQFF
TGTGCCAGCAGCCCACTTCGCAATGAGCAGTTCTTC
>TRBV27|once|NA|TRBJ1-2
CASSLGRARGYTF
TGTGCCAGCAGTTTGGGCAGGGCTCGTGGCTACACCTTC
>TRBV29-1|NA|NA|TRBJ2-7
CSVEWDNSYEQYF
TGCAGCGTTGAGTGGGACAACTCCTACGAGCAGTACTTC
>TRBV1|few|NA|TRBJ1-5
CTSSQRTSGLYGNQPQHF
TGCACCAGCAGCCAAAGGACCTCCGGACTTTATGGCAATCAGCCCCAGCATTTT
>TRBV29-1|NA|NA|TRBJ1-2
CSVEDDGGYGYTF
TGCAGCGTTGAAGATGACGGCGGCTATGGCTACACCTTC
>TRBV20-1|NA|TRBD1|TRBJ1-4
CSARDGTAQFF
TGCAGTGCTAGAGATGGGACAGCTCAGTTTTTT
>TRBV29-1|NA|TRBD2|TRBJ2-5
CSAQGGRTGRPQYF
TGCAGCGCCCAGGGCGGGAGAACGGGCCGGCCCCAGTACTTC
>TRBV7-9|NA|TRBD2|TRBJ2-1
CASSFPPAGGNEQFF
TGTGCCAGCAGCTTCCCCCCGGCGGGAGGAAATGAGCAGTTCTTC
>TRBV9|NA|NA|TRBJ2-1
CASSVEGTPRNEQFF
TGTGCCAGCAGCGTAGAAGGGACTCCCAGGAATGAGCAGTTCTTC
>TRBV6-5|NA|NA|TRBJ1-2
CATGQPYGYTF
TGTGCCACCGGACAACCCTATGGCTACACCTTC
>TRBV29-1|few|NA|TRBJ1-1
CSVEVRLGDPEAFF
TGCAGCGTTGAAGTCCGCCTAGGGGACCCTGAAGCTTTCTTT
>TRBV29-1|few|TRBD2|TRBJ2-2
CSVEMGGVNTGELFF
TGCAGCGTTGAAATGGGGGGGGTCAACACCGGGGAGCTGTTTTTT
>TRBV2|NA|NA|TRBJ1-2
CATRTGYGYTF
TGTGCCACCAGAACGGGCTATGGCTACACCTTC
>TRBV27|few|NA|TRBJ2-3
CASFWSDTQYF
TGTGCCAGCTTTTGGTCAGATACGCAGTATTTT
>TRBV13|few|NA|TRBJ2-7
CASSPTAYGLYEQYF
TGTGCCAGCAGCCCAACCGCCTACGGGCTCTACGAGCAGTACTTC
>TRBV29-1|NA|NA|TRBJ2-7
CSAQGTLSYEQYF
TGCAGCGCCCAGGGAACTCTCTCCTACGAGCAGTACTTC
>TRBV29-1|NA|TRBD2|TRBJ2-7
CSAVVASGTAEQYF
TGCAGCGCCGTCGTGGCTAGCGGGACTGCGGAGCAGTACTTC
>TRBV27|NA|NA|TRBJ2-5
CASSLGTPGETQYF
TGTGCCAGCAGTCTCGGGACACCCGGAGAGACCCAGTACTTC
>TRBV29-1|few|TRBD1|TRBJ1-4
CSARWTGPEEKLFF
TGCAGCGCGCGCTGGACAGGGCCGGAGGAAAAACTGTTTTTT
>TRBV30|NA|TRBD2|TRBJ2-3
CAWSGGRGADTQYF
TGTGCCTGGAGCGGCGGGAGGGGAGCCGATACGCAGTATTTT
>TRBV28|few|TRBD2|TRBJ2-1
CASSSYSGSISEQFF
TGTGCCAGCAGTTCCTACAGCGGGAGTATTAGTGAGCAGTTCTTC